These 26 T cell receptor beta chains came from one sample sequenced in a study of blood T cell repertoires in COVID-19. The table came from immunoSEQ multiplex PCR; TCRdb's copy has only in-frame clones and leaves some out. The sample gives 300,000 to 350,000 clones, 85% to 90% of which show up once; approximately 7.4% is in the top ten. Source material: peripheral blood. The origin of the receptors is an older woman with COVID-19, enrolled during active disease.

The chain links TRBV7-9 to TRBJ1-4; D gene uncertain. Germline V CDR1 and CDR2: SEHNR, FQNEAQ (reference sequence). CDR3 length: 17 residues. Trimming took off 5 bases at V and 2 bases at J, with 18 bases between the two ends. CDR3 loop: CASSLARGEGTNEKLFF. The CDR3 bases are TGTGCCAGCAGCCTGGCGCGCGGGGAAGGCACTAATGAAAAACTGTTTTTT.

The chain is built from TRBV5-6 and TRBJ1-3, with D tentatively TRBD1 (6 bases). V was clipped by 0 bases and J by 0 bases, with 7 bases between them. Germline V CDR1 and CDR2: SGHDT, YYEEEE. The CDR3 runs 15 residues. CDR3 protein: CASSLAGDSGNTIYF. The DNA for the CDR3 is TGTGCCAGCAGCTTGGCAGGGGACTCTGGAAACACCATATATTTT. Using reference TRBV5-6 and TRBJ1-3 for the parts outside the CDR3, the full variable domain is DAGVTQSPTHLIKTRGQQVTLRCSPKSGHDTVSWYQQALGQGPQFIFQYYEEEERQRGNFPDRFSGHQFPNYSSELNVNALLLGDSALYLCASSLAGDSGNTIYFGEGSWLTVV.

The genes are TRBV7-2 and TRBJ2-7; 8 bases are shared with TRBD2. This CDR3 is built from 14 residues. The junction had 6 bases not matched to a gene; V was cut back by 5 bases and J by 3 bases. Per the germline V gene, CDR1 is SGHTA and CDR2 is FQGNSA. The CDR3 DNA reads TGTGCCAGCAGCCCCTCCCGGGGGGGCTACGAGCAGTACTTC. Its translation: CASSPSRGGYEQYF.

This chain connects TRBV10-1 to TRBJ2-7; 11 nucleotides align to TRBD1. Unmatched junction bases numbered 6, after V lost 2 bases and J lost 0 bases. CDR1 is WNHNN, CDR2 SYGVQD, per germline (reference sequence). This CDR3 is built from 17 residues. CDR3 residues: CASSERRGQGDSYEQYF. The CDR3, as DNA: TGCGCCAGCAGTGAGCGACGGGGACAGGGGGACTCCTACGAGCAGTACTTC.

The sample holds a few counts of this clone. This chain uses TRBV10-1 with TRBJ2-7; 7 nucleotides line up with TRBD1. V trimming: 3 bases; J trimming: 1 base; junction bases outside the gene matches: 6. CDR3 length equals 15 residues. CDR1 and CDR2 from the germline V gene are WNHNN and SYGVQD (reference sequence). This CDR3 is CASSESTGPSYEQYF. The CDR3, as DNA: TGCGCCAGCAGTGAATCGACAGGGCCGTCCTACGAGCAGTACTTC.

V is TRBV29-1 and J is TRBJ2-5, with D maybe TRBD2 (6 bases). CDR1 is SQVTM, CDR2 ANQGSEA, per germline. This CDR3 has 12 residues. Trimming left V 2 bases short and J 8 bases short, with 12 bases between. The CDR3 bases are TGCAGCGTTGAATTCGGGGGAGAAACCCAGTACTTC. Translated, it gives CSVEFGGETQYF.

The genes are TRBV7-8 and TRBJ1-3; maybe TRBD1 (5 bases). The CDR3 runs 19 residues. Germline V gene data show CDR1 as SGHVS and CDR2 as FQNEAQ. V lost 1 base to trimming and J lost 0 bases, with 19 bases between them. CDR3 protein: CASSLVFGGLQSSGNTIYF. The DNA of the CDR3 is TGTGCCAGCAGCTTAGTATTTGGGGGACTGCAAAGCTCTGGAAACACCATATATTTT.

This chain connects TRBV24-1 to TRBJ2-5; a possible D gene is TRBD2 (6 bases). V was trimmed by 9 bases and J by 5 bases, leaving 21 bases between them. CDR3 size: 15 residues. Germline CDR1 is KGHDR and CDR2 is SFDVKD. In DNA form, the CDR3 reads TGTGCCACCTCCCGCTCGGGGGTCCTCGGGGAGACCCAGTACTTC. Translating it yields CATSRSGVLGETQYF.

The rearrangement uses TRBV28 and TRBJ1-4; 9 nucleotides line up with TRBD1. The CDR3 covers 15 residues. Germline loops: CDR1 MDHEN, CDR2 SYDVKM. V dropped 3 bases and J dropped 8; count of bases not matched to a gene: 7. CDR3 sequence (DNA): TGTGCCAGCAGTTTCTCTGGGACAGGGTACGAAAAACTGTTTTTT. Protein sequence: CASSFSGTGYEKLFF.

The CDR3 nucleotides are TGCAGCGCCTCCGACAGAATACTTGAAGCTTTCTTT. The encoded protein is CSASDRILEAFF. This sequence joins TRBV29-1 and TRBJ1-1; the D gene is possibly TRBD1 (5 bases). Germline V gene data show CDR1 as SQVTM and CDR2 as ANQGSEA. V lost 7 bases and J 7 bases, leaving 16 bases between the germline ends. The CDR3 spans 12 residues.

The chain combines TRBV27 with TRBJ2-7; 9 bases agree with TRBD1. This CDR3 contains 12 residues. Germline CDR1 and CDR2: MNHEY and SMNVEV (reference sequence). V lost 5 bases to trimming and J lost 10 bases; unmatched junction nucleotides: 6. The CDR3, as DNA: TGTGCCAGCAGTCTAGGACAGGGGCACCAGTACTTC. Translating it yields CASSLGQGHQYF.

This chain uses TRBV7-2 with TRBJ1-3; 8 nucleotides line up with TRBD1. Germline CDR1 and CDR2: SGHTA and FQGNSA. The CDR3 spans 15 residues. V was clipped by 4 bases and J by 4 bases; unmatched bases: 6. The CDR3 nucleotides are TGTGCCAGCAGCTCTCAACAGGGGGGCGGAAACACCATATATTTT. This encodes CASSSQQGGGNTIYF.

The gene calls are TRBV10-3 and TRBJ2-7; 9 bases are shared with TRBD1. CDR1 ENHRY and CDR2 SYGVKD come from the germline V gene. The junction had 5 bases not matched to a gene; V was cut back by 6 bases and J by 2 bases. This CDR3 has 14 amino acids. The CDR3 reads CAISVQGATYEQYF. The CDR3 DNA reads TGTGCCATCAGCGTACAGGGGGCGACCTACGAGCAGTACTTC.

In this sample, this clone turned up a few times. The rearrangement joins TRBV7-2 to TRBJ2-2; tentatively, D is TRBD1 (6 bases). Trimming shortened V by 3 bases and J by 3 bases, and 8 bases separated the two germline ends. Germline V gene data show CDR1 as SGHTA and CDR2 as FQGNSA. The CDR3 is 14 amino acids. This chain's CDR3 is CASSFSGDTGELFF. The CDR3 DNA reads as TGTGCCAGCAGCTTTTCAGGGGACACCGGGGAGCTGTTTTTT.

The chain couples TRBV6-7 to TRBJ1-5, with 7 positions matching TRBD1. TRBV6-7 is treated as an ORF (open reading frame) with a function not yet certain. V lost 7 bases to trimming and J lost 0 bases; unmatched junction nucleotides: 12. The length of the CDR3 is 17 residues. CDR3 nucleotide sequence: TGTGCCAGCACCCCCGGGGACAGACAATATAGCAATCAGCCCCAGCATTTT. Translation gives CASTPGDRQYSNQPQHF.

CDR3 sequence reads: CASSRRLSGGGEQFF. In DNA, the CDR3 is TGTGCCAGCAGCCGCCGACTATCAGGGGGAGGAGAGCAGTTCTTC. The genes are TRBV3-1 (or the pseudogene TRBV3-2) and TRBJ2-1, with a tentative D call TRBD1 (7 bases). Per the germline V gene, CDR1 is LGHDT and CDR2 is YNNKEL (reference sequence). Between the trimmed V and J ends, which lost 4 bases and 10 bases, there was a span of 20 bases. This CDR3 has 15 residues.

The rearrangement joins TRBV5-5 to TRBJ1-2, with D possibly matching TRBD1 (6 bases). The germline V gene encodes CDR1 SGHKS and CDR2 YYEKEE (reference sequence). V was trimmed by 2 bases and J by 5 bases, leaving 13 bases between them. The CDR3 spans 14 residues. CDR3 sequence reads: CASSFWTEPYGYTF. CDR3 coding DNA: TGTGCCAGCAGCTTTTGGACAGAACCGTATGGCTACACCTTC.

The CDR3 DNA follows: TGTGCCAGCAGCCAAGATGGGGGTTGGAGCGGGGGTGTCACAGATACGCAGTATTTT. It translates to CASSQDGGWSGGVTDTQYF. The V and J genes are TRBV3-1 (or the pseudogene TRBV3-2) and TRBJ2-3, with 8 bases identical to TRBD2. V lost 0 bases, J lost 2 bases, and 13 bases stayed unmatched. Germline V gives CDR1 LGHDT, CDR2 YNNKEL (reference sequence). This CDR3 is 19 amino acids long.

This clone was recorded once. CDR3 nucleotides: TGTGCCAGCAGTTTTCTTAGCGGGGGGAGGGATGAGCAGTTCTTC. This gives the protein CASSFLSGGRDEQFF. The gene calls are TRBV6-5 and TRBJ2-1; 10 nucleotides line up with TRBD2. The J segment lost 8 bases and the V segment lost 4 bases, leaving 8 bases of the junction unmatched. CDR1 and CDR2 (germline): MNHEY, SVGAGI. The CDR3 consists of 15 residues.

This sequence joins TRBV6-5 and TRBJ1-1; no firm D call. The germline V gene encodes CDR1 MNHEY and CDR2 SVGAGI. The CDR3 spans 16 residues. Trimming cost V 2 bases and J 0 bases, with 13 bases left between them. CDR3 sequence: CASSYLLGTMNTEAFF. CDR3 sequence (DNA): TGTGCCAGCAGTTACCTCCTTGGCACCATGAACACTGAAGCTTTCTTT.

The gene calls are TRBV24-1 and TRBJ2-3; 8 bases map to TRBD2. The ends lost 3 bases at V and 1 base at J; junction bases unmatched: 2. This CDR3 region has 15 residues. Looked up from germline, CDR1 is KGHDR and CDR2 is SFDVKD. CDR3 in DNA: TGTGCCACCAGTGATCCGCGGGGGGGCACAGATACGCAGTATTTT. This codes for CATSDPRGGTDTQYF.

V gene TRBV21-1 combines with J gene TRBJ1-3; the table names TRBD1, a call not compared with the DNA. TRBV21-1 is recorded as a pseudogene. This CDR3 is built from 17 residues. CDR3 in amino acids: CASSKDWAPCSGNTIYF. CDR3 DNA sequence: TGTGCCAGCAGCAAAGATTGGGCCCCTTGCTCTGGAAACACCATATATTTT.

The gene calls are TRBV7-2 and TRBJ2-2; TRBD1 aligns across 8 bases. Germline assignment: CDR1 SGHTA and CDR2 FQGNSA. V lost 1 base, J lost 3 bases, and 1 base stayed unmatched. CDR3 size: 15 residues. Here the CDR3 reads CASSLGTGYTGELFF. DNA for the CDR3: TGTGCCAGCAGCTTAGGGACAGGGTACACCGGGGAGCTGTTTTTT.

The rearrangement links TRBV5-5 to TRBJ1-5, with D uncertain. Germline CDR1 is SGHKS and CDR2 is YYEKEE (reference sequence). Trimming shortened V by 4 bases and J by 6 bases, and 11 bases separated the two germline ends. The CDR3 covers 13 residues. CDR3 DNA: TGTGCCAGCAGCCCGGAGGGCGGTCAGCCCCAGCATTTT. Protein: CASSPEGGQPQHF.

The chain couples TRBV19 to TRBJ2-5, with D possibly TRBD2 on 5 matching bases. There are 13 residues in the CDR3. V was trimmed by 1 base and J by 4 bases, leaving 7 bases between them. The V gene's germline CDR1 is LNHDA and CDR2 SQIVND (reference sequence). CDR3 in amino acids: CASSIGGLETQYF. The CDR3 nucleotides are TGTGCCAGTAGTATAGGAGGGTTAGAGACCCAGTACTTC.

The chain carries TRBV11-2 and TRBJ1-4; D is unresolved. The germline V gene has CDR1 SGHAT and CDR2 FQNNGV. Deletions cut 7 bases from V and 8 bases from J, with 20 bases between. This CDR3 is built from 15 residues. The CDR3 loop reads CASTLYGSVGEKLFF. The CDR3 nucleotides are TGTGCCAGCACTCTCTATGGGAGTGTTGGCGAAAAACTGTTTTTT.